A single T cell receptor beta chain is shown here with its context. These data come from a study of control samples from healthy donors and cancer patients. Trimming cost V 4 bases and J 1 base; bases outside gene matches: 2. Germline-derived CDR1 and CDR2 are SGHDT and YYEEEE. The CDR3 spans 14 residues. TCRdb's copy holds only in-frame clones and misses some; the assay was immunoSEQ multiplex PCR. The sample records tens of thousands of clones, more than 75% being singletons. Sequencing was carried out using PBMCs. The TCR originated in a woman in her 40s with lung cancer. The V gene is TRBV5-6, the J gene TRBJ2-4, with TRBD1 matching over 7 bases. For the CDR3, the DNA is TGTGCCAGCAGCCCGACAGGGGCCAAAAACATTCAGTACTTC. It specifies CASSPTGAKNIQYF. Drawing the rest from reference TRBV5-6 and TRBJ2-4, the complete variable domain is DAGVTQSPTHLIKTRGQQVTLRCSPKSGHDTVSWYQQALGQGPQFIFQYYEEEERQRGNFPDRFSGHQFPNYSSELNVNALLLGDSALYLCASSPTGAKNIQYFGAGTRLSVL.